Listed here are 19 T cell receptor beta chains from one sample, sequenced in a study of blood T cell repertoires in COVID-19. Libraries were prepared by immunoSEQ multiplex PCR; TCRdb keeps only in-frame clonotypes and omits some of them. The sample holds under 200,000 clones; more than 80% are singletons and the top ten take 0.5% to 0.55%. The source material was peripheral blood. Receptors originate from a man between 50 and 59 years old with acute or convalescent COVID-19.

This chain uses TRBV7-6 with TRBJ2-1; D is uncertain. There are 11 residues in the CDR3. The germline CDR1 and CDR2 sequences are SGHVS and FNYEAQ. Trimming took 6 bases from V and 6 from J, leaving 6 bases between them. The CDR3 sequence is CASRALNEQFF. CDR3 DNA sequence: TGTGCCAGCAGGGCCCTCAATGAGCAGTTCTTC.

The chain has TRBV28 and TRBJ1-2, with TRBD1 matching over 7 bases. There are 13 residues in the CDR3. V shed 6 bases and J 3 bases; nucleotides not matched to a gene: 4. The V gene's germline CDR1 is MDHEN and CDR2 SYDVKM. CDR3 amino acids: CASRLGQDYGYTF. The DNA for the CDR3 is TGTGCCAGCAGGCTCGGACAGGACTATGGCTACACCTTC.

CDR3 amino acids: CASSITGGPYHEQYF. CDR3 coding DNA: TGTGCCAGTAGTATCACCGGGGGGCCTTACCACGAGCAGTACTTC. The chain has TRBV19 and TRBJ2-7, with D possibly matching TRBD2 (7 bases). Trimming removed 3 bases at V and 5 bases at J, with 17 bases between. This CDR3 spans 15 amino acids. Germline-derived CDR1 and CDR2 are LNHDA and SQIVND (reference sequence).

This sequence joins TRBV25-1 and TRBJ2-1; TRBD2 aligns across 7 bases. V lost 5 bases, J lost 2 bases, and 6 bases stayed unmatched. The germline V gene encodes CDR1 MGHDK and CDR2 SYGVNS. The CDR3 spans 15 residues. Written as DNA, the CDR3 is TGTGCCAGCAGTCCGACGGGGGGTGCCTACAATGAGCAGTTCTTC. This codes for CASSPTGGAYNEQFF.

This chain uses TRBV15 with TRBJ1-5, with 9 bases fitting TRBD1. V gave up 2 bases and J gave up 7 bases; unmatched junction bases: 6. From germline, CDR1 is LNHNV and CDR2 YYDKDF (reference sequence). This CDR3 has 15 amino acids. CDR3 nucleotide sequence: TGTGCCACCAGCAGAAGAAGGGACAGGGCCCAGCCCCAGCATTTT. Translating gives CATSRRRDRAQPQHF.

V usage is TRBV15 and J usage is TRBJ2-6; 10 bases line up with TRBD1. Germline V gene data show CDR1 as LNHNV and CDR2 as YYDKDF (reference sequence). Trimming removed 0 bases from V and 0 bases from J; junction bases left unmatched: 8. The CDR3 has 20 residues. The CDR3 DNA reads TGTGCCACCAGCAGAGATGCCCCCGGGACAGGGGCCTCTGGGGCCAACGTCCTGACTTTC. Protein product: CATSRDAPGTGASGANVLTF. Full variable domain (remainder filled in from reference TRBV15 and TRBJ2-6): DAMVIQNPRYQVTQFGKPVTLSCSQTLNHNVMYWYQQKSSQAPKLLFHYYDKDFNNEADTPDNFQSRRPNTSFCFLDIRSPGLGDTAMYLCATSRDAPGTGASGANVLTFGAGSRLTVL.

The rearrangement links TRBV28 to TRBJ2-7; the match to TRBD2 covers 12 bases. The CDR3 consists of 15 residues. Looked up from germline, CDR1 is MDHEN and CDR2 is SYDVKM. Trimming cost V 5 bases and J 7 bases; bases outside gene matches: 9. The CDR3, as DNA: TGTGCCAGCAGTCCCTCTAGCGGGAGGGCCAGAGAGCAGTACTTC. As protein: CASSPSSGRAREQYF.

The genes are TRBV5-3 and TRBJ1-6; D remains unclear. TRBV5-3 is filed as an ORF, its function uncertain. The CDR3 contains 18 residues. V lost 4 bases and J lost 7, with 24 bases in between. CDR3 DNA sequence: TGTGCCAGAAGCCGCACGTTCGGGTCAGTCAGTTACAATTCACCCCTCCACTTT. It is translated as CARSRTFGSVSYNSPLHF.

The CDR3 DNA is TGTGCCTGGAGAGGACTAGCGGTGAACACCGGGGAGCTGTTTTTT. The encoded protein is CAWRGLAVNTGELFF. V is TRBV30 and J is TRBJ2-2; 10 bases fit TRBD2. Trimming took 3 bases from V and 1 from J; bases not matched to a gene: 2. The CDR3 totals 15 residues. The germline V gene has CDR1 GTSNPN and CDR2 SVGIG (reference sequence).

The rearrangement links TRBV5-1 to TRBJ2-7; 7 bases agree with TRBD1. V dropped 4 bases and J dropped 4; count of bases not matched to a gene: 11. CDR1 and CDR2 (germline): SGHRS, YFSETQ. This CDR3 has 15 residues. This CDR3 reads CASSVGTVNPYEQYF. Written as DNA, the CDR3 is TGCGCCAGCAGCGTGGGGACAGTGAACCCTTACGAGCAGTACTTC.

This clone was seen once. The rearrangement joins TRBV10-3 to TRBJ1-2, with TRBD1 identical over 7 bases. CDR3 size: 13 residues. J was trimmed by 3 bases and V by 10 bases; bases with no gene match: 8. Germline V gene data show CDR1 as ENHRY and CDR2 as SYGVKD. The CDR3 region is CATRQGPDYGYTF. In DNA form, the CDR3 reads TGTGCCACACGACAGGGCCCGGACTATGGCTACACCTTC.

The V and J genes are TRBV28 and TRBJ2-7; D gene ambiguous. Germline V gene lookup returns CDR1 MDHEN and CDR2 SYDVKM. V was clipped by 4 bases and J by 3 bases, with 10 bases between them. The CDR3 contains 13 residues. CDR3 nucleotides: TGTGCCAGCAGTTCCCCACAGATCTACGAGCAGTACTTC. Encoded protein: CASSSPQIYEQYF.

The chain uses TRBV19 and TRBJ2-2; 10 nucleotides line up with TRBD1. The CDR3 runs 17 residues. Trimming at V came to 11 bases and at J to 0 bases, leaving 12 bases not matched to a gene. Germline-derived CDR1 and CDR2 are LNHDA and SQIVND (reference sequence). The CDR3 region is CARTNTGTGANTGELFF. DNA for the CDR3: TGTGCCCGCACAAATACGGGGACAGGGGCGAACACCGGGGAGCTGTTTTTT.

The chain uses TRBV5-4 and TRBJ2-7, with 7 bases fitting TRBD1. This CDR3 spans 13 amino acids. V shed 1 base and J 5 bases; nucleotides not matched to a gene: 3. The germline V gene has CDR1 SGHNT and CDR2 YYREEE (reference sequence). This chain's CDR3 is CASSLNRGHEQYF. The DNA for the CDR3 is TGTGCCAGCAGCTTGAACAGGGGTCACGAGCAGTACTTC.

The rearrangement uses TRBV7-8 and TRBJ1-2, with 8 bases aligning to TRBD1. J lost 0 bases, V lost 0 bases, and 6 bases had no gene match. Per germline, CDR1 SGHVS and CDR2 FQNEAQ. The CDR3 consists of 17 residues. CDR3 amino acids: CASSLAYPGQANYGYTF. The CDR3 region has the DNA TGTGCCAGCAGCTTAGCCTATCCGGGACAGGCTAACTATGGCTACACCTTC. Together with reference TRBV7-8 and TRBJ1-2, the CDR3 gives the full variable domain: GAGVSQSPRYKVAKRGQDVALRCDPISGHVSLFWYQQALGQGPEFLTYFQNEAQLDKSGLPSDRFFAERPEGSVSTLKIQRTQQEDSAVYLCASSLAYPGQANYGYTFGSGTRLTVV.

The sample holds a few counts of this clone. This chain joins TRBV11-2 and TRBJ2-7; TRBD1 might be the D (8 bases). CDR1 is SGHAT, CDR2 FQNNGV, per germline. V was clipped by 4 bases and J by 0 bases, with 13 bases between them. The CDR3 runs 15 residues. In DNA, the CDR3 is TGTGCCAGCAGCTACAACAGGGGGGGCTCCTACGAGCAGTACTTC. It translates to CASSYNRGGSYEQYF. The variable domain in full, with the rest retrieved from reference TRBV11-2 and TRBJ2-7, is EAGVAQSPRYKIIEKRQSVAFWCNPISGHATLYWYQQILGQGPKLLIQFQNNGVVDDSQLPKDRFSAERLKGVDSTLKIQPAKLEDSAVYLCASSYNRGGSYEQYFGPGTRLTVT.

The chain employs TRBV24-1 and TRBJ2-1, with 8 positions matching TRBD1. CDR1 is KGHDR and CDR2 is SFDVKD in the germline V gene. This CDR3 comprises 16 residues. V trimming: 3 bases; J trimming: 4 bases; junction bases outside the gene matches: 7. DNA of the CDR3: TGTGCCACCAGTGATCGGACAGGGCGGCCTTACAATGAGCAGTTCTTC. This translates into CATSDRTGRPYNEQFF.

The chain couples TRBV7-9 to TRBJ2-7, with 12 bases that match TRBD2. V was pared by 6 bases and J by 1 base, with 4 bases of the junction left unmatched. The length of the CDR3 is 15 residues. Germline loops: CDR1 SEHNR, CDR2 FQNEAQ (reference sequence). In DNA, the CDR3 is TGTGCCAGCAGTTTACTAGCGGGGGGTTCCTACGAGCAGTACTTC. Protein: CASSLLAGGSYEQYF.

The chain joins TRBV7-9 to TRBJ1-4; D not certain. V lost 4 bases and J lost 2, with 8 bases in between. The CDR3 contains 14 residues. The germline V gene encodes CDR1 SEHNR and CDR2 FQNEAQ (reference sequence). The CDR3 sequence: CASSSFQTNEKLFF. For the CDR3, the DNA is TGTGCCAGCAGCTCCTTTCAGACTAATGAAAAACTGTTTTTT.